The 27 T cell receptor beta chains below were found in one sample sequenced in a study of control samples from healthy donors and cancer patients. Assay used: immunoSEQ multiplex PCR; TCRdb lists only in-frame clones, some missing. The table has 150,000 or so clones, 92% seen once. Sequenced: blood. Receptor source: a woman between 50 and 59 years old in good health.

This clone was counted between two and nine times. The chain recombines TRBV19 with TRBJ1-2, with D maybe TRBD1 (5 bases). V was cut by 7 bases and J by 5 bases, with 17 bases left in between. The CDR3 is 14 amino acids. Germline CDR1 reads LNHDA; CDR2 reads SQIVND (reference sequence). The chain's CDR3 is CASNHRSHPYGYTF. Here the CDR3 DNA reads TGTGCCAGTAACCACAGGTCTCACCCGTATGGCTACACCTTC.

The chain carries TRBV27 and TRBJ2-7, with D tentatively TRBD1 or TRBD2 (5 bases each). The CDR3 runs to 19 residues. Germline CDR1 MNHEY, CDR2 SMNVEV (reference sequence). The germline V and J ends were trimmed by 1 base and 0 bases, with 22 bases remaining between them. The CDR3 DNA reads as TGTGCCAGCAGTTTATTTACCCCATCCCGGGACGGACCCTCCTACGAGCAGTACTTC. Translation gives CASSLFTPSRDGPSYEQYF.

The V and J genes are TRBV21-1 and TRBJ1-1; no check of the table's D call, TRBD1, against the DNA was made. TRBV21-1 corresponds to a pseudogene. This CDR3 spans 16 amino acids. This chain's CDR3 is CASSNAEGARFAEAFF. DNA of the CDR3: TGTGCCAGCAGCAACGCGGAGGGGGCCCGGTTCGCTGAAGCTTTCTTT.

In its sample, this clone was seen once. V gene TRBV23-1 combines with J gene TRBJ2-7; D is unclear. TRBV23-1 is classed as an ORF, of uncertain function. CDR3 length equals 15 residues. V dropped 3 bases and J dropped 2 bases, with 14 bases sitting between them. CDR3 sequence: CASSQGNLNPYEQYF. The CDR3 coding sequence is TGCGCCAGCAGTCAGGGGAACTTAAACCCCTACGAGCAGTACTTC.

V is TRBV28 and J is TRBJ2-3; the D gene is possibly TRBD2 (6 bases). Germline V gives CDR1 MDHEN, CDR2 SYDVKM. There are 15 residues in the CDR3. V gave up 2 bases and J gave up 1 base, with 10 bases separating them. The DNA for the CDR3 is TGTGCCAGCAGTTTACGGGGGAGCGGCACAGATACGCAGTATTTT. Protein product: CASSLRGSGTDTQYF.

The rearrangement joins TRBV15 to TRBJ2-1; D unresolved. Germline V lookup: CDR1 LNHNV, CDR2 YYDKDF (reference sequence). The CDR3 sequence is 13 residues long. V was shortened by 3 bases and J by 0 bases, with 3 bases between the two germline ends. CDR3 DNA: TGTGCCACCAGCAGGGACTCCTACAATGAGCAGTTCTTC. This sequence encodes CATSRDSYNEQFF.

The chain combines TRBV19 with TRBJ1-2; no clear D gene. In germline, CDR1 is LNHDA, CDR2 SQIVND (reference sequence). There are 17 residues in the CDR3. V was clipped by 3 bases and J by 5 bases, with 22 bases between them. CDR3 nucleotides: TGTGCCAGTAGTATCGCCTCCGGAGGCCTGCGAAGATATGGCTACACCTTC. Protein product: CASSIASGGLRRYGYTF.

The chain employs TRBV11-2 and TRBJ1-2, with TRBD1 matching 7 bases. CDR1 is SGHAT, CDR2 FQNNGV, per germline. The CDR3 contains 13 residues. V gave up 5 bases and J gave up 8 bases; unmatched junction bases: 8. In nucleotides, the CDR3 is TGTGCCAGCAGCCCTACAGGGGTTGGCGGCTACACCTTC. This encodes CASSPTGVGGYTF.

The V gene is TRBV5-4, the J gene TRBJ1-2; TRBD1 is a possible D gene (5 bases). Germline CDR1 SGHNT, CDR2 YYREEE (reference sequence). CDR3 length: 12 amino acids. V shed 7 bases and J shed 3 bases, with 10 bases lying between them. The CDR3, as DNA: TGTGCCAGCGGCGGCAGGGACTATGGCTACACCTTC. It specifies CASGGRDYGYTF.

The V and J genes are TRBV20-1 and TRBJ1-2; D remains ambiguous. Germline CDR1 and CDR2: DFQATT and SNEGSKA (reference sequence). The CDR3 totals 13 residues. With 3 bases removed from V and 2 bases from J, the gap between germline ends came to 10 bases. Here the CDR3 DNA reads TGCAGTGCTAGTAACGCAAGGAACTATGGCTACACCTTC. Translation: CSASNARNYGYTF.

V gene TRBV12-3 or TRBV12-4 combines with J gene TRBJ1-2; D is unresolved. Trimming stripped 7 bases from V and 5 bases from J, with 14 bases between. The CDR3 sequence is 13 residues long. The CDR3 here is CASTPRRGYGYTF. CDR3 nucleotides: TGTGCCAGCACTCCCCGGCGGGGATATGGCTACACCTTC.

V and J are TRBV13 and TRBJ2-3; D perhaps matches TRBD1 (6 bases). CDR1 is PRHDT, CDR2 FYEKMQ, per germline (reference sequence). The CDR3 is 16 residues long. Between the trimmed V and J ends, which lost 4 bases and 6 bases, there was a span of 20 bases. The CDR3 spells CASSSHQGFHYDTQYF. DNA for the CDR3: TGTGCCAGCAGCTCCCACCAGGGGTTTCATTATGATACGCAGTATTTT.

As DNA, the CDR3 is TGCGCCAGCAGCCAAGAGCGACAGGTGAACAAAAACATTCAGTACTTC. It specifies CASSQERQVNKNIQYF. The chain joins TRBV4-1 to TRBJ2-4; weak D call: TRBD1 (6 bases). The germline V gene has CDR1 MGHRA and CDR2 YSYEKL. V dropped 0 bases and J dropped 3 bases, with 12 bases sitting between them. The CDR3 is 16 amino acids.

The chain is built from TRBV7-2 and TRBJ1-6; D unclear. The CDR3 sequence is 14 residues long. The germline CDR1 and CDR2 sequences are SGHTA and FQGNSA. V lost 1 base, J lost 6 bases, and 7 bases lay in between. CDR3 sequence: CASSLVSSNSPLHF. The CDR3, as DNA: TGTGCCAGCAGCTTAGTGTCGAGTAATTCACCCCTCCACTTT. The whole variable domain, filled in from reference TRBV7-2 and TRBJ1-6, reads GAGVSQSPSNKVTEKGKDVELRCDPISGHTALYWYRQSLGQGLEFLIYFQGNSAPDKSGLPSDRFSAERTGGSVSTLTIQRTQQEDSAVYLCASSLVSSNSPLHFGNGTRLTVT.

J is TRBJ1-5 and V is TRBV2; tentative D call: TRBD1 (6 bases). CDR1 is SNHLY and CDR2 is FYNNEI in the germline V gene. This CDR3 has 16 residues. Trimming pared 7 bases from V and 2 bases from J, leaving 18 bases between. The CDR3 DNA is TGTGCCAGCACCTCAACCTGGGACAACGGCAATCAGCCCCAGCATTTT. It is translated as CASTSTWDNGNQPQHF.

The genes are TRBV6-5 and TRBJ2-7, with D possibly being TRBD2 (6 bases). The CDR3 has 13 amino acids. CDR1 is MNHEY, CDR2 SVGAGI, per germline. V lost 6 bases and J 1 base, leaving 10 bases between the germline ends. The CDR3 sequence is CASRRGASYEQYF. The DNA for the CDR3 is TGTGCCAGCAGGCGCGGGGCATCCTACGAGCAGTACTTC.

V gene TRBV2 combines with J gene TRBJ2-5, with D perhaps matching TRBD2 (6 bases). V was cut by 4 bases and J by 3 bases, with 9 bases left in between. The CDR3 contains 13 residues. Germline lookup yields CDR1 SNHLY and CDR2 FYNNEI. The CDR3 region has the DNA TGTGCCAGCAGTGGACAGCGGGAAGAGACCCAGTACTTC. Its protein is CASSGQREETQYF.

The CDR3 region is CAWSATGTPYNEQFF. The DNA for the CDR3 is TGTGCCTGGAGTGCTACCGGGACACCCTACAATGAGCAGTTCTTC. The V and J genes are TRBV30 and TRBJ2-1; a weak D match, TRBD1 (6 bases). The ends were cut back, 1 base at V and 2 bases at J, with 12 bases in the middle. The CDR3 totals 15 residues. CDR1 is GTSNPN, CDR2 SVGIG, per germline (reference sequence).

CDR3 nucleotide sequence: TGTGCCTGGACAGGGGGCCGCACAGATACGCAGTATTTT. Protein sequence: CAWTGGRTDTQYF. The rearrangement links TRBV30 to TRBJ2-3, with 8 nucleotides matching TRBD1. The CDR3 is 13 amino acids. The germline V gene encodes CDR1 GTSNPN and CDR2 SVGIG (reference sequence). J lost 1 base, V lost 4 bases, and 1 base had no gene match.

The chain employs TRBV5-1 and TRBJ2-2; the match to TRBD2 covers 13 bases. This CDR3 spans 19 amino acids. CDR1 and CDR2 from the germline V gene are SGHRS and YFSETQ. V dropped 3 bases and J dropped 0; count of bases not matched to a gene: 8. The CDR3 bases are TGCGCCAGCAGCTACAACCCCGGGACTAGCGGGGCGAACACCGGGGAGCTGTTTTTT. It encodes CASSYNPGTSGANTGELFF.

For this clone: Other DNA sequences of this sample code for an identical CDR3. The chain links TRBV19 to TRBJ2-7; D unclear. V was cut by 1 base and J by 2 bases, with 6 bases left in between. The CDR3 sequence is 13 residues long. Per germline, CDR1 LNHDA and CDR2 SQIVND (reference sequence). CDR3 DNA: TGTGCCAGTAGTATAGGTCCAGCCTACGAGCAGTACTTC. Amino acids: CASSIGPAYEQYF.

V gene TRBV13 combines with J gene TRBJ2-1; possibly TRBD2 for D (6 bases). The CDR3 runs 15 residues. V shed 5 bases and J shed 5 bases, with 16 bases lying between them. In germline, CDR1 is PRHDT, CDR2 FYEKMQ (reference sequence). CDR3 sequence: CASSPRSSGHNEQFF. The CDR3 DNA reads TGTGCCAGCAGCCCCCGTAGTAGCGGCCACAATGAGCAGTTCTTC.

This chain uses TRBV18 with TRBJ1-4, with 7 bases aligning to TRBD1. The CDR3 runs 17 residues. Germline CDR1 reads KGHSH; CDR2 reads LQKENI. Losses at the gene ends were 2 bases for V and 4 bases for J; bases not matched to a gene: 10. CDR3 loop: CASSPVDRSIVNEKLFF. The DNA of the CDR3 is TGTGCCAGCTCACCAGTGGACAGGAGCATAGTTAATGAAAAACTGTTTTTT.

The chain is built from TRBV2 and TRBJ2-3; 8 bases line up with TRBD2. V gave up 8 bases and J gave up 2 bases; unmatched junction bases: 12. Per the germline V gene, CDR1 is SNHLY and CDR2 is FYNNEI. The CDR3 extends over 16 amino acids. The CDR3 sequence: CASDRGGLHSTDTQYF. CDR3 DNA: TGTGCCAGCGACCGGGGGGGACTTCACTCCACAGATACGCAGTATTTT.

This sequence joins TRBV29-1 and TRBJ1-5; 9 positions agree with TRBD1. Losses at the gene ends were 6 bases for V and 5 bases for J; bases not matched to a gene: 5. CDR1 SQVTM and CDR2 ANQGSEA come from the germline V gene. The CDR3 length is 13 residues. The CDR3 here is CSVATGGDQPQHF. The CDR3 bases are TGCAGCGTCGCAACAGGGGGCGATCAGCCCCAGCATTTT.

Written as DNA, the CDR3 is TGTGCCAGCAGTTTAGATGGGGGACTAGCGAGGGTTGAGCAGTTCTTC. Amino acid sequence: CASSLDGGLARVEQFF. This rearrangement joins TRBV27 to TRBJ2-1; 10 nucleotides align to TRBD2. Germline V CDR1 and CDR2: MNHEY, SMNVEV (reference sequence). This CDR3 has 16 residues. Germline trimming cut 2 bases from V and 9 bases from J; bases unmatched to any gene: 10.

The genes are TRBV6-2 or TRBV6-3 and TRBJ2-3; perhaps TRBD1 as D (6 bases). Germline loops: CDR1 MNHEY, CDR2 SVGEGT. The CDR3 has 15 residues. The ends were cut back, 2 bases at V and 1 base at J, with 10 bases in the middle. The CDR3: CASSYPRQGTDTQYF. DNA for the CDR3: TGTGCCAGCAGTTACCCGCGACAGGGCACAGATACGCAGTATTTT.